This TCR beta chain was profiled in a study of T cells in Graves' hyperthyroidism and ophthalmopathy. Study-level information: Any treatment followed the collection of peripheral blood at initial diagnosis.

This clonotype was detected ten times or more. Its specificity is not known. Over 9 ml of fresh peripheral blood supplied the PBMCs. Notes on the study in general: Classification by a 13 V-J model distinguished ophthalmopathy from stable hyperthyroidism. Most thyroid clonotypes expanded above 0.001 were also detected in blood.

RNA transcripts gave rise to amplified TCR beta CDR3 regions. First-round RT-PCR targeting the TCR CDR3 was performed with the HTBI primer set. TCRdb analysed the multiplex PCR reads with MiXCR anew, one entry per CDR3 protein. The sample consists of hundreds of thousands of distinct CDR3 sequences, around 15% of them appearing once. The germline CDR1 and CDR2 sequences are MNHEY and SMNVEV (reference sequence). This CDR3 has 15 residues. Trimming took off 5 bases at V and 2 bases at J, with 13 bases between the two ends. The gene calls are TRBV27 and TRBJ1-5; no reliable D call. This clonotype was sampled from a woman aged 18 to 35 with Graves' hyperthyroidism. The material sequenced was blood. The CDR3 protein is CASSRDMLGNQPQHF. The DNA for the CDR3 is TGTGCCAGCAGTCGAGACATGCTGGGCAATCAGCCCCAGCATTTT.